Listed here are 2 T cell receptor beta chains from one sample, sequenced in a study of CD8+CD57+ T cells in acquired aplastic anemia. The authors sequenced patients whose flow cytometry had shown CD8+CD57+ cell expansion. The study profiled TCR beta VDJ and CDR3 using genomic DNA as template. TCRdb re-called the reads with MiXCR, one entry per CDR3 protein. Of about 200,000 distinct CDR3 sequences listed, 55% to 65% are singletons. Sequencing was performed on sorted CD4+, CD8+, or CD8+CD57+ T cells (not recorded which) from PBMCs. All receptors come from a human donor with aplastic anemia.

A note on this clonotype: An end of the junction differs from the germline gene, which may be a read error. The rearrangement uses TRBV20-1 and TRBJ1-2, with 12 bases fitting TRBD1. The V gene's germline CDR1 is DFQATT and CDR2 SNEGSKA (reference sequence). The CDR3 is 14 amino acids. The CDR3: CSAKGQGANYDYTF. For the CDR3, the DNA is TGCAGTGCCAAGGGACAGGGGGCCAACTATGACTACACCTTC.

J is TRBJ1-3 and V is TRBV7-9, with TRBD1 matching over 9 bases. Trimming at V came to 1 base and at J to 3 bases, leaving 7 bases not matched to a gene. The CDR3 is made up of 17 amino acids. Germline V gene sequence: CDR1 SEHNR, CDR2 FQNEAQ (reference sequence). CDR3 DNA sequence: TGTGCCAGCAGCTTAGTTTGGGTGGACAGGGGTGGAAACACCATATATTTT. Translation gives CASSLVWVDRGGNTIYF. The whole variable domain, filled in from reference TRBV7-9 and TRBJ1-3, reads DTGVSQNPRHKITKRGQNVTFRCDPISEHNRLYWYRQTLGQGPEFLTYFQNEAQLEKSRLLSDRFSAERPKGSFSTLEIQRTEQGDSAMYLCASSLVWVDRGGNTIYFGEGSWLTVV.